A single sample is the source of the 11 T cell receptor beta chains below, sequenced in a study of beta chain features in type 1 diabetes. Their recognized antigens are unknown. Every bit of the isolated RNA underwent reverse transcription, so sequencing read expressed TCRB transcripts. Produced via immunoSEQ multiplex PCR; TCRdb's table is partial and in-frame only. The top ten hold 0.09% to 0.15% of the sample, which has 500,000 to 800,000 clones, around 11% seen once. General study points: Within each of all four CD4+ subsets, Type 1 diabetes patients had TCRB CDR3s that were moderately but significantly shorter.

Sequencing used naive CD4+ T cells from blood. Receptor source: a man aged 25 to 45 with type 1 diabetes.

This clone has just a few counts. This chain connects TRBV7-9 to TRBJ1-6; 7 bases map to TRBD1. Germline V CDR1 and CDR2: SEHNR, FQNEAQ (reference sequence). The CDR3 extends over 15 amino acids. With V trimmed by 5 bases and J by 6 bases, 7 bases remained unmatched. CDR3 nucleotide sequence: TGTGCCAGCAGCCCATTGGGACAGCCTAATTCACCCCTCCACTTT. This encodes CASSPLGQPNSPLHF.

The gene calls are TRBV9 and TRBJ2-2; no clear D. Deletions cut 4 bases from V and 0 bases from J, with 13 bases between. Germline CDR1 and CDR2: SGDLS and YYNGEE. CDR3 length equals 16 residues. The CDR3 region is CASSLSGRPNTGELFF. CDR3 in DNA: TGTGCCAGCAGCCTCTCTGGGCGGCCGAACACCGGGGAGCTGTTTTTT.

The gene calls are TRBV6-6 and TRBJ1-2, with 7 positions matching TRBD1. Germline CDR1 and CDR2: MNHNY and SVGAGI (reference sequence). With V trimmed by 5 bases and J by 0 bases, 3 bases remained unmatched. The CDR3 loop spans 14 amino acids. The CDR3 DNA sequence: TGTGCCAGCAGTCCTGGGACAGCTAACTATGGCTACACCTTC. This codes for CASSPGTANYGYTF.

In this sample, this clone turned up a few times. This sequence joins TRBV19 and TRBJ1-4, with D perhaps TRBD1 (6 bases). This CDR3 is 15 amino acids long. The V end was cut by 4 bases, the J end by 5 bases, with 14 bases between. Germline loops: CDR1 LNHDA, CDR2 SQIVND (reference sequence). The CDR3 here is CASSTTGPRNEKLFF. In DNA form, the CDR3 reads TGTGCCAGTAGTACAACAGGGCCCCGAAATGAAAAACTGTTTTTT.

This clone occurred many times. The same CDR3 is also encoded by other DNA sequences in this sample. The CDR3 bases are TGTGCCAGCAGTCTTACATCGGGGAGGTACAATGAGCAGTTCTTC. This codes for CASSLTSGRYNEQFF. V and J are TRBV28 and TRBJ2-1, with D maybe TRBD2 (6 bases). The CDR3 totals 15 residues. V lost 5 bases to trimming and J lost 4 bases, with 15 bases between them. CDR1 and CDR2 from the germline V gene are MDHEN and SYDVKM.

This clone was picked up a small number of times. V is TRBV5-4 and J is TRBJ1-3; the D is unclear. The germline gives CDR1 SGHNT, CDR2 YYREEE (reference sequence). Trimming left V 1 base short and J 8 bases short, with 10 bases between. The CDR3 sequence is 13 residues long. The CDR3 DNA follows: TGTGCCAGCAGCTTGTATGGGGAAGACACCATATATTTT. This gives the protein CASSLYGEDTIYF.

V and J are TRBV9 and TRBJ2-6; perhaps D is TRBD1 or TRBD2 (5 bases each). Germline V CDR1 and CDR2: SGDLS, YYNGEE. V lost 4 bases to trimming and J lost 2 bases, with 22 bases between them. The length of the CDR3 is 19 residues. This chain's CDR3 is CASSSQWESGNAGANVLTF. In nucleotides, the CDR3 is TGTGCCAGCAGCTCCCAGTGGGAGTCAGGGAACGCTGGGGCCAACGTCCTGACTTTC.

A few counts support this clone. This rearrangement joins TRBV7-9 to TRBJ1-1; D gene ambiguous. The CDR3 consists of 17 residues. V was shortened by 4 bases and J by 0 bases, with 18 bases between the two germline ends. Germline V CDR1 and CDR2: SEHNR, FQNEAQ (reference sequence). The CDR3 region has the DNA TGTGCCAGCAGCTCCATGTATACTCAGGAGATGAACACTGAAGCTTTCTTT. Its translation is CASSSMYTQEMNTEAFF.

This clone appeared many times. The chain is built from TRBV5-1 and TRBJ2-1, with D tentatively TRBD1 or TRBD2 (5 bases each). The V end lost 4 bases, the J end lost 4 bases, and 12 bases lay between the germline ends. This CDR3 comprises 14 residues. Germline V gene lookup returns CDR1 SGHRS and CDR2 YFSETQ. CDR3 sequence (DNA): TGCGCCAGCAGCCTGGGACGAGATTACAATGAGCAGTTCTTC. This encodes CASSLGRDYNEQFF.

The chain joins TRBV10-3 to TRBJ2-5, with 8 bases identical to TRBD1. The ends lost 10 bases at V and 1 base at J; junction bases unmatched: 11. CDR1 and CDR2 (germline): ENHRY, SYGVKD. This CDR3 has 15 residues. The CDR3 reads CATAISDRGQETQYF. The CDR3 nucleotides are TGTGCCACCGCAATCTCCGACAGGGGCCAAGAGACCCAGTACTTC.

In its sample, this clone was seen a few times. The chain links TRBV5-1 to TRBJ2-3, with no clear D. V dropped 5 bases and J dropped 6 bases, with 10 bases sitting between them. This CDR3 comprises 12 residues. Germline values: CDR1 SGHRS, CDR2 YFSETQ. CDR3 loop: CASSQGMDTQYF. DNA of the CDR3: TGCGCCAGCAGTCAAGGCATGGATACGCAGTATTTT.